The rows below give T cell receptor beta chains drawn from one sample of a study of T cell repertoires in cytomegalovirus infection. TCRdb reprocessed the reads via MiXCR and lists one record per CDR3 protein. The table includes about 230,000 distinct CDR3 sequences, approximately 22% detected once. The specimen was CD8+ T cells from PBMCs. These receptors were obtained from a human donor in good health (CMV status not recorded). Some clones in this sample may be carry-over from other donors' samples. Both conserved end residues are trimmed from each CDR3. Each record gives: CDR3 protein, V gene, J gene.

ASSPPNRQETQY	TRBV18	TRBJ2-5
ATSGDSPGTDKQETQY	TRBV15	TRBJ2-5
ASSYVRSTDTQY	TRBV6-5	TRBJ2-3
ASSSGKLGTQETQY	TRBV7-2	TRBJ2-5
ASSPPGSNEQF	TRBV7-3	TRBJ2-1
ASRPTGTGPSGSYEQY	TRBV28	TRBJ2-7
ASSQGPHGAEAF	TRBV4-1	TRBJ1-1
ASSLSVGTGYHYGYT	TRBV28	TRBJ1-2
ATNLAGVGTDTQY	TRBV15	TRBJ2-3
ASSDDDREAADTQY	TRBV2	TRBJ2-3
ASGWRSSYNEQF	TRBV2	TRBJ2-1
ASSYSFSGGASYNEQF	TRBV7-2	TRBJ2-1
SARAGQGATKNIQY	TRBV20-1	TRBJ2-4
ASSLGLNQPQH	TRBV4-1	TRBJ1-5
ASSQGPGGYEQY	TRBV4-1	TRBJ2-7
ASSGGIETQY	TRBV2	TRBJ2-5
AISDGGRETQY	TRBV10-3	TRBJ2-5
ASSVLINNEQF	TRBV25-1	TRBJ2-1
ASSRQGMNTEAF	TRBV28	TRBJ1-1
ASSLRDLLTDTQY	TRBV11-2	TRBJ2-3
ASAWGGGRGTDTQY	TRBV6-6	TRBJ2-3
ASSFRAGTGELF	TRBV7-9	TRBJ2-2
ASRLAGGSPNTQY	TRBV5-4	TRBJ2-3
ASSRERGRGETQY	TRBV28	TRBJ2-5
ASSHRDSSYEQY	TRBV7-9	TRBJ2-7
ASSNRYSNQPQH	TRBV7-8	TRBJ1-5
ASSRSGLVTGELF	TRBV13	TRBJ2-2
ASRRGSTDTQY	TRBV7-6	TRBJ2-3
ATSALNEQF	TRBV24-1	TRBJ2-1
ASSHQNEQY	TRBV19	TRBJ2-7
ASSLVGAVSSTDTQY	TRBV7-8	TRBJ2-3
ASSSGGLSEAF	TRBV7-6	TRBJ1-1
ATSEQQGSGANVLT	TRBV24-1	TRBJ2-6
ASSNPTSFGTYNEQF	TRBV5-6	TRBJ2-1
ASSLDLGSDTQY	TRBV7-7	TRBJ2-3
ASSYPSVAGGISTDTQY	TRBV6-2/TRBV6-3	TRBJ2-3
ASSSRLAGLGDTQY	TRBV7-8	TRBJ2-3
ASSIVETNNEQF	TRBV19	TRBJ2-1
ASSEARLMGYT	TRBV2	TRBJ1-2
ASSQEALTDTQY	TRBV14	TRBJ2-3
ASSPGALEVYNSPLH	TRBV7-6	TRBJ1-6
ASSFTGRINSPLH	TRBV12-3/TRBV12-4	TRBJ1-6
ASSLNRIGTYNEQF	TRBV6-2/TRBV6-3	TRBJ2-1
AAQGLGDIQY	TRBV6-6	TRBJ2-4
SARRQGYYEQY	TRBV20-1	TRBJ2-7
ASSPWAPGPATSEKLF	TRBV6-5	TRBJ1-4
ATSDSTGELF	TRBV24-1	TRBJ2-2
ASSLLHTLSYEQY	TRBV28	TRBJ2-7